This TCR beta chain was identified during a study of cytomegalovirus exposure and HLA in healthy donors. Overall study findings and caveats: According to the study, roughly 160 TCR beta chains were cytomegalovirus-associated. In vitro work confirmed that a few CMV-associated chains recognize CMV antigens. Reports showed the classifier diagnosing cytomegalovirus status with high specificity and sensitivity.

Concerning this clone: Its antigen is currently unknown.

From germline, CDR1 is MNHNY and CDR2 SVGAGI (reference sequence). CDR3 length equals 15 residues. Trimming shortened V by 5 bases and J by 0 bases, and 11 bases separated the two germline ends. The approximately 120-subject validation cohort, separate from the 666-subject first cohort, included the donors. The protocol was immunoSEQ multiplex PCR, while the TCRdb copy is restricted to in-frame clones and leaves out a portion. The sample records about 110,000 clones, about nine tenths being singletons. The chain employs TRBV6-6 and TRBJ2-1; D remains ambiguous. The TCR was taken from a woman under 30 in good health and CMV-seronegative. The sample comprised PBMCs. The CDR3 is CASSGAESSYNEQFF. In DNA, the CDR3 is TGTGCCAGCAGTGGAGCCGAAAGCTCCTACAATGAGCAGTTCTTC.